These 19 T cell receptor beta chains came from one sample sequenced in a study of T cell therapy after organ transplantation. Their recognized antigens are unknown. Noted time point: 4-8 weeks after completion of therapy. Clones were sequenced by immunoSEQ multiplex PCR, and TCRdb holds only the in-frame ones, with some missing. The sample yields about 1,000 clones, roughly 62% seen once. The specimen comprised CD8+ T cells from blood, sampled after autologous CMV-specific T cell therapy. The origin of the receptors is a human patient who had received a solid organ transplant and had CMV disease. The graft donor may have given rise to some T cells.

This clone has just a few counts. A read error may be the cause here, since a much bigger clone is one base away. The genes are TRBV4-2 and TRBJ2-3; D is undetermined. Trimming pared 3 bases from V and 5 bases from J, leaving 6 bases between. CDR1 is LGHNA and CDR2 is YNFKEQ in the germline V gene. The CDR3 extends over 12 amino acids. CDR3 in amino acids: CASSHMEDTQYF. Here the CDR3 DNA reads TGTGCCAGCAGCCACATGGAAGATACGCAGTATTTT.

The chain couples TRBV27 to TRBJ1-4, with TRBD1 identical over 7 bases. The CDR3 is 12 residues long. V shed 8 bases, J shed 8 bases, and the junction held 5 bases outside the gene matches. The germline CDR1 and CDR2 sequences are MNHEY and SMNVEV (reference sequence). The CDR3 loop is CASGDSAEKLFF. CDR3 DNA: TGTGCCAGCGGGGACAGCGCGGAAAAACTGTTTTTT.

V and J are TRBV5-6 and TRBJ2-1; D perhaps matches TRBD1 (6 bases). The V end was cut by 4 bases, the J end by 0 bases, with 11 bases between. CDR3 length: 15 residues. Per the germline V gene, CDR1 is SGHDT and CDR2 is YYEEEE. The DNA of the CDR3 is TGTGCCAGCAGCCCTAGGACAGTCTCCTACAATGAGCAGTTCTTC. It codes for CASSPRTVSYNEQFF.

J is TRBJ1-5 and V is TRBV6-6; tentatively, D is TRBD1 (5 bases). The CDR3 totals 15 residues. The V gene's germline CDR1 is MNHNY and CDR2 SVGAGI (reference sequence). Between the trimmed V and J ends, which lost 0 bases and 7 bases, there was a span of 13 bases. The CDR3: CASSYSSRVEQPQHF. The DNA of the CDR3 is TGTGCCAGCAGTTACTCGAGCAGGGTGGAACAGCCCCAGCATTTT.

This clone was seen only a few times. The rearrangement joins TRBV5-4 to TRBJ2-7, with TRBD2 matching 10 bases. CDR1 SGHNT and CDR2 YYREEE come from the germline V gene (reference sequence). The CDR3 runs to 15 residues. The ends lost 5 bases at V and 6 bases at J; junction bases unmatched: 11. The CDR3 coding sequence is TGTGCCAGCAGTTACTCCGGGACTAGCGTTCTCGAGCAGTACTTC. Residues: CASSYSGTSVLEQYF.

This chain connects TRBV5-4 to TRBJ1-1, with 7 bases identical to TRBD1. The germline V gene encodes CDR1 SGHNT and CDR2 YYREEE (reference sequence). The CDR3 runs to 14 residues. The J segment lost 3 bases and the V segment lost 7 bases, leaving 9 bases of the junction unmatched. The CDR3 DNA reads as TGTGCCAGCGTGGCAGGGGGTGATTACACTGAAGCTTTCTTT. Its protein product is CASVAGGDYTEAFF.

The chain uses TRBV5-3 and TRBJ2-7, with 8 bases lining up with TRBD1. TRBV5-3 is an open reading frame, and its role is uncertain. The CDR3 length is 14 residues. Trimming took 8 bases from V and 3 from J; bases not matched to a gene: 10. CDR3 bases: TGTGCCAGCAGCCCCGGGACAGGCCTCTACGAGCAGTACTTC. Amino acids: CASSPGTGLYEQYF.

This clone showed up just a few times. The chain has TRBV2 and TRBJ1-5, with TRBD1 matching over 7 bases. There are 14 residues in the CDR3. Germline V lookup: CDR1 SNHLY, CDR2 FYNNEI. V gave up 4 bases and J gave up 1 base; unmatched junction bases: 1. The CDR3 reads CASSGGQSNQPQHF. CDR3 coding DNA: TGTGCCAGCAGTGGGGGACAGAGCAATCAGCCCCAGCATTTT. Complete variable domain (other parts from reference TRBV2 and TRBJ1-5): EPEVTQTPSHQVTQMGQEVILRCVPISNHLYFYWYRQILGQKVEFLVSFYNNEISEKSEIFDDQFSVERPDGSNFTLKIRSTKLEDSAMYFCASSGGQSNQPQHFGDGTRLSIL.

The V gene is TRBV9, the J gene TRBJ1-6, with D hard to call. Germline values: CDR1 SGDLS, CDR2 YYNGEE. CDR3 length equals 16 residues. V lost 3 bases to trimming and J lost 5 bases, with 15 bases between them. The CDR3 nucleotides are TGTGCCAGCAGCGAACTAGGGCAGTCAAATAATTCACCCCTCCACTTT. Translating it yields CASSELGQSNNSPLHF.

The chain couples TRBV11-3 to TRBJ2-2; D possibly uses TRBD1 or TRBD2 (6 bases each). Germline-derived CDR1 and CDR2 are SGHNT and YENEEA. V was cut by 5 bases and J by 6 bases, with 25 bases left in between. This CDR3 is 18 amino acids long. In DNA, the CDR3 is TGTGCCAGCAGCGGCAGATGGGACTTTCAGGGGAAGGCCGGGGAGCTGTTTTTT. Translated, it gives CASSGRWDFQGKAGELFF.

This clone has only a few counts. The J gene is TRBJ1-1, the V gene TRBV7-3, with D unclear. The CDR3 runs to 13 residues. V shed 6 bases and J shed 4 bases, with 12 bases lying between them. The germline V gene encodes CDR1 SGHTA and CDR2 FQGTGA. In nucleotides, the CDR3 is TGTGCCAGCAGTATAGGGAGGATCACTGAAGCTTTCTTT. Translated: CASSIGRITEAFF.

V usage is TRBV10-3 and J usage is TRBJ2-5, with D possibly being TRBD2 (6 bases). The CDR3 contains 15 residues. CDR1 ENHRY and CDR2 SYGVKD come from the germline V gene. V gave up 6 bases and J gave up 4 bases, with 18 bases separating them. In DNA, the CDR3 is TGTGCCATCAGGCATGCAGGAGGGCCTAGAGAGACCCAGTACTTC. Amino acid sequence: CAIRHAGGPRETQYF.

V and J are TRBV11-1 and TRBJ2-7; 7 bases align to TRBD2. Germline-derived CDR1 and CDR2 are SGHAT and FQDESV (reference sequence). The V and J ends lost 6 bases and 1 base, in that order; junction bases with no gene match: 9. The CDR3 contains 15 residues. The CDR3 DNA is TGTGCCAGCAGTTTTAGCGGGCCCGGGTCCTACGAGCAGTACTTC. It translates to CASSFSGPGSYEQYF. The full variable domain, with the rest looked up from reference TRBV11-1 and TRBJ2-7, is EAEVAQSPRYKITEKSQAVAFWCDPISGHATLYWYRQILGQGPELLVQFQDESVVDDSQLPKDRFSAERLKGVDSTLKIQPAELGDSAMYLCASSFSGPGSYEQYFGPGTRLTVT.

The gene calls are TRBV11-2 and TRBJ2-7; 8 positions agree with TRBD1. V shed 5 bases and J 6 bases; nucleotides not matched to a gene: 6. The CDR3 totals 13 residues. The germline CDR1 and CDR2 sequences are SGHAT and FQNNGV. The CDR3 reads CASSLWTGPEQYF. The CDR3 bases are TGTGCCAGCAGCCTCTGGACAGGGCCCGAGCAGTACTTC.

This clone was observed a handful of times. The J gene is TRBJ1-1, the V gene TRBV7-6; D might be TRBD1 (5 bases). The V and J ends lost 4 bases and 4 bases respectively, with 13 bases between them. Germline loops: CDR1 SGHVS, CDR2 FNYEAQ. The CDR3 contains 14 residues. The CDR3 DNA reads TGTGCCAGCAGCTCTGGGGGAGGGCCCACTGAAGCTTTCTTT. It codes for CASSSGGGPTEAFF.

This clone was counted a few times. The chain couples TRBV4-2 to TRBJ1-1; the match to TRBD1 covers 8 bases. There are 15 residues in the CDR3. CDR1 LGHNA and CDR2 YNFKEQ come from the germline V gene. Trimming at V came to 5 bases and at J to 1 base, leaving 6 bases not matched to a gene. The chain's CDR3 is CASSSSQGGNTEAFF. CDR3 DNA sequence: TGTGCCAGCAGCTCCTCACAGGGGGGGAACACTGAAGCTTTCTTT.

The CDR3: CASSQQRRSDTGELFF. The CDR3 region has the DNA TGCGCCAGCAGCCAACAACGCAGGTCGGACACCGGGGAGCTGTTTTTT. The genes are TRBV4-3 and TRBJ2-2; D remains unclear. The V and J ends lost 2 bases and 3 bases respectively, with 13 bases between them. This CDR3 region has 16 residues. Germline V gene lookup returns CDR1 LGHNA and CDR2 YSLEER.

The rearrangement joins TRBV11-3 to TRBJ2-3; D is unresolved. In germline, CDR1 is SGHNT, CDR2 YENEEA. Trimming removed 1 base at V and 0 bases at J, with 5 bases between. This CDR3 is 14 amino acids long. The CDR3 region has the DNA TGTGCCAGCAGCTTAGTGGTGAGCACAGATACGCAGTATTTT. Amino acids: CASSLVVSTDTQYF.

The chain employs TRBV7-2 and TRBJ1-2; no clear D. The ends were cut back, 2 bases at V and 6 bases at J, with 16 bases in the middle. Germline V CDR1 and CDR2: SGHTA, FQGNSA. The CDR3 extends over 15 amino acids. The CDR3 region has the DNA TGTGCCAGCAGCTTAATCTCAGCAGGTACGGATGGCTACACCTTC. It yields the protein CASSLISAGTDGYTF.